This T cell receptor (beta chain) was captured in a study of control samples from healthy donors and cancer patients. Profiled with immunoSEQ multiplex PCR; TCRdb holds only in-frame clones, not every one. The sample includes about 52,000 clones, approximately 95% of them seen just once. CDR1 KGHDR and CDR2 SFDVKD come from the germline V gene. Deletions cut 5 bases from V and 6 bases from J, with 13 bases between. This CDR3 region has 14 residues. The receptor's source is a man aged 25-40 years in good health. The chain combines TRBV24-1 with TRBJ1-5; no clear D. The material sequenced was blood. DNA of the CDR3: TGTGCCACCAGTGCTGGGTTGGTGGGTCAGCCCCAGCATTTT. Residues: CATSAGLVGQPQHF.